These 17 T cell receptor beta chains originate from one sample sequenced in a study of T cell repertoires in cytomegalovirus infection. TCRdb itself ran the reads through MiXCR, one entry per CDR3 protein. The sample holds 40,000 to 60,000 distinct CDR3 sequences, about a fifth seen once. No cognate antigen is known for these TCRs. The source was CD8+ T cells from cultured PBMCs, collected from culture after CMV antigen stimulation. These receptors all come from a human donor in good health (CMV status not recorded). Some clones in this sample may be carry-over from other donors' samples.

The gene calls are TRBV4-1 and TRBJ2-1, with TRBD2 matching over 10 bases. Germline V gives CDR1 MGHRA, CDR2 YSYEKL. V shed 1 base, J shed 4 bases, and the junction held 4 bases outside the gene matches. The CDR3 covers 16 residues. CDR3 loop: CASSQGSGGGYNEQFF. CDR3 DNA sequence: TGCGCCAGCAGCCAAGGGAGCGGGGGGGGGTACAATGAGCAGTTCTTC.

This clonotype was detected a few times. The V call is TRBV2, the J call TRBJ2-1, with D perhaps assigned TRBD1 or TRBD2 (6 bases each). Trimming took 7 bases from V and 9 from J, leaving 16 bases between them. Per the germline V gene, CDR1 is SNHLY and CDR2 is FYNNEI. The CDR3 is 13 amino acids. The CDR3 DNA follows: TGTGCCAGCAACCTAGCGCGCAGGGGTGAGCAGTTCTTC. It encodes CASNLARRGEQFF.

The gene calls are TRBV7-8 and TRBJ2-7; 8 bases are a match to TRBD1. Per the germline V gene, CDR1 is SGHVS and CDR2 is FQNEAQ. CDR3 size: 18 residues. The V and J ends lost 6 bases and 0 bases, in that order; junction bases with no gene match: 16. Written as DNA, the CDR3 is TGTGCCAGCAGACGGGACAGGTTCCCAATGGGGGGCTCCTACGAGCAGTACTTC. It is translated as CASRRDRFPMGGSYEQYF. The variable domain in full, with the rest retrieved from reference TRBV7-8 and TRBJ2-7, is GAGVSQSPRYKVAKRGQDVALRCDPISGHVSLFWYQQALGQGPEFLTYFQNEAQLDKSGLPSDRFFAERPEGSVSTLKIQRTQQEDSAVYLCASRRDRFPMGGSYEQYFGPGTRLTVT.

This clonotype has a single count. The V call is TRBV13, the J call TRBJ2-7; no clear D. The CDR3 contains 12 residues. V gave up 0 bases and J gave up 9 bases, with 9 bases separating them. CDR1 is PRHDT and CDR2 is FYEKMQ in the germline V gene (reference sequence). CDR3 loop: CASSLGTGGQYF. The CDR3 bases are TGTGCCAGCAGCTTAGGCACGGGCGGGCAGTACTTC. The full variable domain, in which reference TRBV13 and TRBJ2-7 provide the parts outside the CDR3, is AAGVIQSPRHLIKEKRETATLKCYPIPRHDTVYWYQQGPGQDPQFLISFYEKMQSDKGSIPDRFSAQQFSDYHSELNMSSLELGDSALYFCASSLGTGGQYFGPGTRLTVT.

The CDR3 loop reads CASSFLAGGLGELFF. CDR3 nucleotide sequence: TGTGCCAGCAGTTTTCTTGCGGGGGGGCTCGGGGAGCTGTTTTTT. The J gene is TRBJ2-2, the V gene TRBV12-3 or TRBV12-4, with 9 bases identical to TRBD2. CDR3 length: 15 residues. V lost 3 bases and J lost 7; bases outside the gene matches: 6.

The chain combines TRBV10-3 with TRBJ2-1; D might be TRBD1 (6 bases). The germline V and J ends were trimmed by 3 bases and 7 bases, with 25 bases remaining between them. Germline V gene data show CDR1 as ENHRY and CDR2 as SYGVKD. This CDR3 spans 18 amino acids. The CDR3 loop is CAISERGFTGSVSNEQFF. The CDR3 DNA is TGTGCCATCAGTGAAAGGGGATTTACAGGGTCTGTTTCGAATGAGCAGTTCTTC.

The chain employs TRBV15 and TRBJ1-2, with 9 bases identical to TRBD1. The V and J ends lost 5 bases and 3 bases, in that order; junction bases with no gene match: 4. Per germline, CDR1 LNHNV and CDR2 YYDKDF (reference sequence). This CDR3 contains 14 residues. This chain's CDR3 is CATSGRDRDYGYTF. The CDR3 DNA is TGTGCCACCAGCGGTCGGGACAGGGACTATGGCTACACCTTC.

The V call is TRBV6-8, the J call TRBJ2-1; D possibly corresponds to TRBD2 (6 bases). This CDR3 is 14 amino acids long. CDR1 MNHGY and CDR2 SAAAGT come from the germline V gene. V lost 0 bases and J lost 3, with 6 bases in between. The CDR3 sequence: CASSYSTSYNEQFF. The CDR3 nucleotides are TGTGCCAGCAGTTACTCGACTAGCTACAATGAGCAGTTCTTC.

This clonotype showed up just a few times. The chain uses TRBV7-9 and TRBJ1-1, with D perhaps TRBD1 (6 bases). The ends were cut back, 3 bases at V and 6 bases at J, with 11 bases in the middle. The CDR3 totals 13 residues. Germline assignment: CDR1 SEHNR and CDR2 FQNEAQ (reference sequence). The DNA of the CDR3 is TGTGCCAGCAGCTTTACGACAGGACCTGAAGCTTTCTTT. This encodes CASSFTTGPEAFF.

This clonotype was counted only a few times. The V and J genes are TRBV7-9 and TRBJ2-7; D might be TRBD1 (6 bases). Germline V gene lookup returns CDR1 SEHNR and CDR2 FQNEAQ (reference sequence). V was shortened by 6 bases and J by 7 bases, with 25 bases between the two germline ends. The CDR3 loop spans 16 amino acids. The CDR3 DNA reads as TGTGCCAGCAGTCATTCCTCCGGCCTGACAGGCTGGGAGCAGTACTTC. It translates to CASSHSSGLTGWEQYF.

There are many counts of this clonotype. The CDR3 is CASSWAGGADYGYTF. DNA for the CDR3: TGTGCCAGCAGTTGGGCGGGGGGAGCGGACTATGGCTACACCTTC. The chain couples TRBV7-9 to TRBJ1-2, with a weak D call TRBD1 (5 bases). The CDR3 extends over 15 amino acids. Trimming cost V 6 bases and J 3 bases, with 17 bases left between them. Germline values: CDR1 SEHNR, CDR2 FQNEAQ (reference sequence).

This clonotype was picked up many times. V is TRBV7-2 and J is TRBJ1-4, with D uncertain. Germline loops: CDR1 SGHTA, CDR2 FQGNSA. CDR3 length: 13 residues. V was clipped by 2 bases and J by 8 bases, with 9 bases between them. In nucleotides, the CDR3 is TGTGCCAGCAGCTTACCCTCGGGCGAAAAACTGTTTTTT. Amino acids: CASSLPSGEKLFF.

The chain has TRBV7-6 and TRBJ1-1; D is uncertain. CDR1 SGHVS and CDR2 FNYEAQ come from the germline V gene. The CDR3 is 13 amino acids. Trimming left V 3 bases short and J 1 base short, with 6 bases between. This chain's CDR3 is CASSLGKNTEAFF. CDR3 bases: TGTGCCAGCAGCTTGGGAAAGAACACTGAAGCTTTCTTT.

This clonotype was observed at least ten times. The chain is built from TRBV12-3 or TRBV12-4 and TRBJ2-3, with a weak D call TRBD2 (6 bases). The CDR3 is 16 amino acids. Trimming took 5 bases from V and 2 from J, leaving 17 bases between them. DNA for the CDR3: TGTGCCAGCAGTCCCAATGCCGGGAGAGACACAGATACGCAGTATTTT. Its translation: CASSPNAGRDTDTQYF.

The chain is built from TRBV15 and TRBJ2-3; D call uncertain. The V end was cut by 3 bases, the J end by 0 bases, with 7 bases between. Germline V gene data show CDR1 as LNHNV and CDR2 as YYDKDF (reference sequence). The CDR3 is made up of 14 amino acids. CDR3 sequence reads: CATSRSSSTDTQYF. The CDR3 region has the DNA TGTGCCACCAGCAGGTCCTCTAGCACAGATACGCAGTATTTT. The full variable domain, in which reference TRBV15 and TRBJ2-3 provide the parts outside the CDR3, is DAMVIQNPRYQVTQFGKPVTLSCSQTLNHNVMYWYQQKSSQAPKLLFHYYDKDFNNEADTPDNFQSRRPNTSFCFLDIRSPGLGDTAMYLCATSRSSSTDTQYFGPGTRLTVL.

The chain links TRBV7-6 to TRBJ1-4; no clear D gene. The CDR3 loop spans 12 amino acids. The V gene lost 5 bases and the J gene lost 4 bases, with 5 bases spanning the gap. The germline V gene encodes CDR1 SGHVS and CDR2 FNYEAQ. CDR3 sequence reads: CASSAINEKLFF. The CDR3, as DNA: TGTGCCAGCAGCGCGATTAATGAAAAACTGTTTTTT.

The chain combines TRBV7-6 with TRBJ2-5; 8 bases match TRBD2. The CDR3 contains 15 residues. After removal of 2 bases from V and 4 bases from J, the junction contained 6 bases not matched to a gene. Germline V gene data show CDR1 as SGHVS and CDR2 as FNYEAQ. DNA for the CDR3: TGTGCCAGCAGCTTAACGGGGGGGGCCTCAGAGACCCAGTACTTC. This codes for CASSLTGGASETQYF.